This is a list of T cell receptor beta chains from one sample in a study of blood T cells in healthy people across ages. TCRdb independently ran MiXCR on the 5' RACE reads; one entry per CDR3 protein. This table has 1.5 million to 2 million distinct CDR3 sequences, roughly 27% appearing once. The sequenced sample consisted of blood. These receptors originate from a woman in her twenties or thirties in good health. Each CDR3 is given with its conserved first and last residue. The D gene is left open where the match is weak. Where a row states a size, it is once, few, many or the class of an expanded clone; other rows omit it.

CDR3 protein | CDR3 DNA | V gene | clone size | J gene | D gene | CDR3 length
CASSYSQNPLHF | TGTGCCAGCAGTTATTCTCAGAATCCGCTCCACTTT | TRBV6-6 | . | TRBJ1-6 | . | 12
CASSLDILLHEQYF | TGTGCCAGCAGCTTAGACATTTTACTCCACGAGCAGTACTTC | TRBV7-2 | . | TRBJ2-7 | . | 14
CASRSGAGNQPQHF | TGTGCCAGCAGGTCAGGGGCAGGCAATCAGCCCCAGCATTTT | TRBV6-5 | few | TRBJ1-5 | . | 14
CASRGVAGIEEQYF | TGTGCCAGCAGGGGGGTGGCCGGGATCGAGGAGCAGTACTTC | TRBV2 | few | TRBJ2-7 | . | 14
CAGSPLRGGTEQFF | TGTGCCGGCTCACCTCTTCGGGGAGGTACCGAGCAGTTCTTC | TRBV18 | . | TRBJ2-1 | . | 14
CASSGGPTTTYGYTF | TGTGCCAGCAGCGGGGGCCCTACGACCACTTATGGCTACACCTTC | TRBV5-5 | few | TRBJ1-2 | . | 15
CSVGTGVNTGELFF | TGCAGCGTTGGTACAGGGGTAAACACCGGGGAGCTGTTTTTT | TRBV29-1 | . | TRBJ2-2 | TRBD1 | 14
CSAHQDSVSYGYTF | TGCAGTGCACACCAGGACAGCGTATCTTATGGCTACACCTTC | TRBV20-1 | many | TRBJ1-2 | . | 14
CASNYSGSYEQYF | TGCGCCAGCAACTACTCGGGCTCCTACGAGCAGTACTTC | TRBV5-1 | . | TRBJ2-7 | . | 13
CASSFLDSVYGYTF | TGTGCCAGCAGTTTTTTGGACAGCGTCTATGGCTACACCTTC | TRBV28 | . | TRBJ1-2 | . | 14
CASSSTGTSMGEQFF | TGCGCCAGCAGCTCGACCGGGACTAGTATGGGAGAGCAGTTCTTC | TRBV5-1 | . | TRBJ2-1 | TRBD2 | 15
CASSYAGNTEAFF | TGTGCCAGCAGTTACGCGGGGAACACTGAAGCTTTCTTT | TRBV6-5 | many | TRBJ1-1 | . | 13
CASPTTSTDTQYF | TGTGCCAGCCCCACTACTAGCACAGATACGCAGTATTTT | TRBV19 | few | TRBJ2-3 | . | 13
CASRGGTNEQFF | TGTGCCAGCAGGGGGGGCACAAATGAGCAGTTCTTC | TRBV2 | . | TRBJ2-1 | . | 12
CASSRGTGTGGNEQFF | TGTGCCAGCAGCCGTGGAACCGGGACAGGGGGTAATGAGCAGTTCTTC | TRBV3-1 | . | TRBJ2-1 | TRBD1 | 16
CASNDPTGRYGYTF | TGTGCCAGCAATGACCCGACAGGGAGGTATGGCTACACCTTC | TRBV6-2/TRBV6-3 | . | TRBJ1-2 | TRBD1 | 14
CSARAGNEQYF | TGCAGTGCTAGGGCAGGGAACGAGCAGTACTTC | TRBV20-1 | many | TRBJ2-7 | . | 11
CASTVVGTTNEKLFF | TGTGCCAGCACCGTGGTCGGGACAACTAATGAAAAACTGTTTTTT | TRBV2 | . | TRBJ1-4 | . | 15
CASSESGRPTEAFF | TGTGCCAGCAGTGAGTCGGGAAGGCCCACTGAAGCTTTCTTT | TRBV25-1 | . | TRBJ1-1 | . | 14
CASSRGGAGGPDTQYF | TGTGCCAGCAGCCGGGGTGGCGCGGGAGGACCAGATACGCAGTATTTT | TRBV7-2 | . | TRBJ2-3 | TRBD2 | 16
CSVLQGPSYEQYF | TGCAGCGTGCTCCAGGGGCCCTCCTACGAGCAGTACTTC | TRBV29-1 | few | TRBJ2-7 | . | 13
CASSTHGEPKTQYF | TGTGCCAGCAGCACGCATGGGGAACCCAAGACCCAGTACTTC | TRBV7-2 | . | TRBJ2-5 | . | 14
CTSRLAGGSPEQYF | TGTACCAGCAGGCTAGCGGGAGGATCGCCAGAGCAGTACTTC | TRBV5-5 | . | TRBJ2-7 | TRBD2 | 14
CAWSVQAGGLDEQFF | TGTGCCTGGAGTGTGCAAGCGGGGGGGCTCGATGAGCAGTTCTTC | TRBV30 | . | TRBJ2-1 | TRBD2 | 15
CASGETGEQFF | TGTGCTAGTGGGGAGACAGGGGAGCAGTTCTTC | TRBV12-5 | many | TRBJ2-1 | TRBD1 | 11
CSVEDFRGVRDGYTF | TGCAGCGTTGAAGATTTCCGGGGCGTTCGGGATGGCTACACCTTC | TRBV29-1 | few | TRBJ1-2 | . | 15
CASSQDRTANEKRFF | TGCGCCAGCAGCCAAGATAGAACAGCAAATGAAAAACGGTTTTTT | TRBV4-1 | . | TRBJ1-4 | . | 15
CSASRDSTDTQYF | TGCAGTGCTAGTCGGGACAGCACAGATACGCAGTATTTT | TRBV20-1 | many | TRBJ2-3 | . | 13
CSAGQGGDYEQYF | TGCAGTGCGGGACAGGGGGGAGACTACGAGCAGTACTTC | TRBV20-1 | . | TRBJ2-7 | TRBD1 | 13
CASSEEWQGLAGANVLTF | TGTGCCAGCAGTGAAGAGTGGCAGGGTCTCGCTGGGGCCAACGTCCTGACTTTC | TRBV6-1 | . | TRBJ2-6 | . | 18
CSASDKADNSPLHF | TGCAGTGCTAGCGACAAGGCGGATAATTCACCCCTCCACTTT | TRBV20-1 | . | TRBJ1-6 | . | 14
CASREKRGGLGEQFF | TGTGCCAGCAGGGAGAAGCGGGGGGGCCTGGGTGAGCAGTTCTTC | TRBV6-6 | . | TRBJ2-1 | TRBD2 | 15
CASSPGDRGETQYF | TGTGCCAGCAGCCCCGGGGACAGGGGGGAGACCCAGTACTTC | TRBV3-1 | few | TRBJ2-5 | TRBD1 | 14
CATSYRGPGEQFF | TGTGCAACCTCCTACCGGGGCCCCGGTGAGCAGTTCTTC | TRBV3-1 | . | TRBJ2-1 | . | 13